The clone carrying this T cell receptor beta chain appeared a single time. Per germline, CDR1 SQVTM and CDR2 ANQGSEA. The CDR3 length is 15 residues. V dropped 4 bases and J dropped 4; count of bases not matched to a gene: 9. Profiled with immunoSEQ multiplex PCR; TCRdb holds only in-frame clones, not every one. The sample lists 84,000 or so clones, less than 98% occurring once. The sample is drawn from a study of technical replicates of blood from a handful of donors. V is TRBV29-1 and J is TRBJ2-2; the match to TRBD2 covers 7 bases. The receptor was derived from a human donor in good health. The sequenced material came from T cells isolated from PBMCs. CDR3 nucleotide sequence: TGCAGCGTTGGGAGTGCGGGAGCAGCCACCGGGGAGCTGTTTTTT. This sequence encodes CSVGSAGAATGELFF.